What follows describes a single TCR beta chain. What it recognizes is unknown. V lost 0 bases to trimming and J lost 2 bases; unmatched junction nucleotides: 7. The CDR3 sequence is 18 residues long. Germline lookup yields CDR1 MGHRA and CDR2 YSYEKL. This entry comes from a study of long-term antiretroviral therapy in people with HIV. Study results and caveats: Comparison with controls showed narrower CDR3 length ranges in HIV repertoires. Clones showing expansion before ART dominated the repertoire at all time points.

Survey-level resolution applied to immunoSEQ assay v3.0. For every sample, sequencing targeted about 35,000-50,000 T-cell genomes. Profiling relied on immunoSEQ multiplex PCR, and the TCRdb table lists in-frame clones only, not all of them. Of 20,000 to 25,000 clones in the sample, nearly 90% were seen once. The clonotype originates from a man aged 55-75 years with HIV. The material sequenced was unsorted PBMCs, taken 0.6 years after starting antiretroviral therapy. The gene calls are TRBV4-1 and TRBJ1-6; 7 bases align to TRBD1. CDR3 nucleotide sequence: TGCGCCAGCAGCCAAGATGGGGGACAGTTGACCTATAATTCACCCCTCCACTTT. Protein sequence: CASSQDGGQLTYNSPLHF.